These 10 T cell receptor beta chains were all obtained from the same sample, sequenced in a study of glioma-infiltrating T cells. The iRepertoire nested amplicon-rescue multiplex PCR amplified TCR alpha and beta CDR3s from RNA. Each CDR3 protein is one row after TCRdb ran MiXCR on the multiplex PCR reads. The sample includes under 200,000 distinct CDR3 sequences, approximately 40% of them seen just once. Sequencing was done on a sample of glioma tissue, nonneoplastic brain tissue, or PBMCs (not recorded which). These receptors were obtained from a human donor with low-grade glioma or glioblastoma, undergoing nonglioma brain surgery, or in good health (not recorded which).

In this sample, this clonotype turned up a few times. This chain connects TRBV12-3 or TRBV12-4 to TRBJ1-2; D call uncertain. Trimming cost V 3 bases and J 4 bases, with 6 bases left between them. The CDR3 totals 12 residues. CDR3 in amino acids: CASSFSGYGYTF. In DNA, the CDR3 is TGTGCCAGCAGTTTTTCCGGCTATGGCTACACCTTC.

This clonotype has ten or more counts. V is TRBV6-1 and J is TRBJ2-3, with 8 bases identical to TRBD2. With 5 bases clipped from V and 4 bases from J, the junction kept 8 bases outside the gene matches. This CDR3 has 15 amino acids. Germline V gene lookup returns CDR1 MNHNS and CDR2 SASEGT. The CDR3 DNA sequence: TGTGCCAGCAGTTCCCCGGGACTAGTATCAGATACGCAGTATTTT. It translates to CASSSPGLVSDTQYF.

A remark on this clonotype: A much larger clone differs from this one at a single base, so this may be a read error. J is TRBJ2-1 and V is TRBV20-1, with a weak D call TRBD2 (6 bases). This CDR3 is built from 15 residues. In germline, CDR1 is DFQATT, CDR2 SNEGSKA (reference sequence). The CDR3 DNA sequence: TGCAGTGCTAGCAAGACTAGATCCGTCTACGATGAGCAGTTCTTC. This encodes CSASKTRSVYDEQFF.

As concerns this clonotype: This may be a read error, as it is one base from a much larger clone. The rearrangement links TRBV29-1 to TRBJ2-3, with D maybe TRBD2 (6 bases). Germline lookup yields CDR1 SQVTM and CDR2 ANQGSEA. V lost 4 bases and J 4 bases, leaving 12 bases between the germline ends. The CDR3 totals 13 residues. CDR3 loop: CSVVSSASDTQYF. The DNA for the CDR3 is TGCAGCGTTGTGTCTAGCGCCTCAGATACGCAGTATTTT.

In regard to this clonotype: Being one base from a much bigger clone, this may be a read error. This chain joins TRBV25-1 and TRBJ2-3; D is possibly TRBD1 (6 bases). The CDR3 consists of 15 residues. V shed 3 bases and J shed 0 bases, with 10 bases lying between them. Germline assignment: CDR1 MGHDK and CDR2 SYGVNS. CDR3 protein: CASSDWDTSTDTQYF. The CDR3 nucleotides read TGTGCCAGCAGTGACTGGGACACCAGCACAGATACGCAGTATTTT.

The rearrangement uses TRBV27 and TRBJ2-5, with 7 bases lining up with TRBD1. The V segment lost 6 bases and the J segment 2 bases; nucleotides outside the gene matches: 6. This CDR3 has 14 residues. Germline V gives CDR1 MNHEY, CDR2 SMNVEV (reference sequence). This CDR3 reads CASSRTGQQETQYF. CDR3 in DNA: TGTGCCAGCAGCCGGACGGGACAGCAAGAGACCCAGTACTTC.

This clonotype was counted once. This CDR3 fails to terminate in the conserved phenylalanine or tryptophan, so it likely reflects a read error. The V and J genes are TRBV7-9 and TRBJ2-7, with no clear D. V gave up 5 bases and J gave up 3 bases, with 17 bases separating them. The germline gives CDR1 SEHNR, CDR2 FQNEAQ (reference sequence). The CDR3 is 15 residues long. The CDR3 DNA is TGTGCCAGCAGCCATCCCCGACGGGCTATCTACGAGCAGTACTCC. Its protein is CASSHPRRAIYEQYS.

This clonotype was counted at least ten times. The CDR3 region is CASSVIRNEQFF. DNA for the CDR3: TGTGCCAGCAGTGTGATCCGCAATGAGCAGTTCTTC. V gene TRBV2 combines with J gene TRBJ2-1; D is undetermined. Germline V gives CDR1 SNHLY, CDR2 FYNNEI. The CDR3 loop spans 12 amino acids. Trimming removed 4 bases from V and 6 bases from J, with 7 bases in between.

CDR3 coding DNA: TGCGCCAGCAGCCAAGAAGAGGGAGGGTTAGGGCGCAACTATGGCTACACCTTC. Translated, it gives CASSQEEGGLGRNYGYTF. V usage is TRBV4-1 and J usage is TRBJ1-2; no clear D. Trimming stripped 0 bases from V and 2 bases from J, with 19 bases between. This CDR3 comprises 18 residues. CDR1 is MGHRA, CDR2 YSYEKL, per germline.

Ten or more counts support this clonotype. This chain links TRBV6-1 with TRBJ2-7; D is possibly TRBD1 (6 bases). The germline V and J ends were trimmed by 2 bases and 5 bases, with 10 bases remaining between them. Germline CDR1 is MNHNS and CDR2 is SASEGT. The CDR3 is 13 amino acids. The CDR3 DNA reads as TGTGCCAGCAGTGAACAGGGGCAGAACGAGCAGTACTTC. Amino acid sequence: CASSEQGQNEQYF.